This T cell receptor (beta chain) was recorded in a study of blood T cell repertoires in COVID-19. Germline CDR1 is LGHDT and CDR2 is YNNKEL (reference sequence). This CDR3 region has 13 residues. With 7 bases removed from V and 8 bases from J, the gap between germline ends came to 12 bases. The authors' processing: Using reference gene primer amplification, nucleated cell counts were estimated. Profiling relied on immunoSEQ multiplex PCR, and the TCRdb table lists in-frame clones only, not all of them. The DNA was the basis for D and trimming; V, J and clone size are from that table. The sample yields 240,000 or so clones, around 89% seen once. Recruits, aged 18 to 89 years, lived in 24 US areas. Participant-given clinical history determined each cohort assignment.

This receptor was identified in a man aged 40-55 years who had recovered from COVID-19. The material sequenced was PBMCs or T cells enriched from blood (not recorded which). The chain uses TRBV3-1 (or the pseudogene TRBV3-2) and TRBJ1-6; tentative D call: TRBD1 (6 bases). The CDR3 DNA is TGTGCCAGCAACCAGGGGAGGGATTCACCCCTCCACTTT. Residues: CASNQGRDSPLHF.